This TCR beta chain stems from a study of shared clonotypes between healthy human individuals. Per the germline V gene, CDR1 is MDHEN and CDR2 is SYDVKM. This CDR3 spans 16 amino acids. V was clipped by 8 bases and J by 0 bases, with 17 bases between them. Assay used: immunoSEQ multiplex PCR; TCRdb lists only in-frame clones, some missing. The sample yields some 2.1 million clones, just over 90% seen once. The naive CD8 fraction comprised CD45RO-negative cells positively selected for CCR7 and excluded terminally differentiated effector memory CD45RA+ cells. Those who donated were healthy HIV-negative adults, with no recent acute infections or vaccinations reported. The donors were all Caucasian adults (living in Nashville, Tennessee).

The source material was naive CD8+ T cells from PBMCs. This rearrangement joins TRBV28 to TRBJ1-5; D unresolved. This sequence originates from a man between 18 and 29 years old in good health. Some clones in this sample may be carry-over from other donors' samples. The CDR3 bases are TGTGCCAGCGGGTCTCTAACCGAGATTAGCAATCAGCCCCAGCATTTT. Translating it yields CASGSLTEISNQPQHF.